Listed below are T cell receptor beta chains from one sample, sequenced in a study of cytomegalovirus exposure and HLA in healthy donors. TCRdb's table, derived via immunoSEQ multiplex PCR, lists solely in-frame clones and lacks some. The sample holds some 130,000 clones. Sample: PBMCs. The receptors here all came from a middle-aged woman in good health and CMV-seropositive. The CDR3 runs from the conserved cysteine through the conserved F or W. Fields, in order: V gene, CDR3 length, D gene, J gene, CDR3 DNA, CDR3 protein. A D gene is named only where the DNA matches it firmly.

TRBV27,15,.,TRBJ2-7,TGTGCCAGCAGTTTAAGGCGGCAGGGGAGGGACGAGCAGTACTTC,CASSLRRQGRDEQYF
TRBV27,14,.,TRBJ1-1,TGTGCCAGCAAAGGGGGATTCGGGAACACTGAAGCTTTCTTT,CASKGGFGNTEAFF
TRBV29-1,19,TRBD1,TRBJ2-3,TGCAGCGTTGAAGGTTTAGTTTCCGGGACAGGGGGCGAGATCGATACGCAGTATTTT,CSVEGLVSGTGGEIDTQYF
TRBV6-5,15,.,TRBJ2-1,TGTGCCAGCAGTTACTCATTGGTAACTAACGGTGAGCAGTTCTTC,CASSYSLVTNGEQFF
TRBV10-2,19,TRBD2,TRBJ2-2,TGCGCCAGCAGTACCCGACCGAAGATAGCGGGAGCACGGGCCGGGGAGCTGTTTTTT,CASSTRPKIAGARAGELFF
TRBV15,16,TRBD1,TRBJ2-3,TGTGCCACCAGCAGAGATGGGGGACAGCACACAGATACGCAGTATTTT,CATSRDGGQHTDTQYF
TRBV5-1,14,TRBD1,TRBJ2-7,TGCGCCAGCAGCTTGGAGGGGACAGGGGGCGAGCAGTACTTC,CASSLEGTGGEQYF
TRBV10-2,15,.,TRBJ1-3,TGCGCCAGCATAGGAACAGGAATCTCTGGAAACACCATATATTTT,CASIGTGISGNTIYF
TRBV27,13,.,TRBJ2-7,TGTGCCAGCGGTGAGCGGGCTTCCTACGAGCAGTACTTC,CASGERASYEQYF
TRBV28,18,TRBD2,TRBJ2-7,TGTGCCAGCAGTTTTCCCCGAGGTAGCGGGAGTGTTTTTTCCGAGCAGTACTTC,CASSFPRGSGSVFSEQYF
TRBV7-9,13,TRBD1,TRBJ1-4,TGTGCCAGCAAAGACAGGGTTGATGAAAAACTGTTTTTT,CASKDRVDEKLFF
TRBV10-3,12,.,TRBJ1-1,TGTGCCATCATCGGGCCGGGAGGGGAAGCTTTCTTT,CAIIGPGGEAFF
TRBV15,15,TRBD2,TRBJ2-7,TGTGCCACCAGCCGTTCAGGGACTAATGGCTACGAGCAGTACTTC,CATSRSGTNGYEQYF
TRBV9,19,TRBD2,TRBJ2-1,TGTGCCAGCAGCGTAGCTGGGGGGACTAGCGGGAGGAGGGACAATGAGCAGTTCTTC,CASSVAGGTSGRRDNEQFF
TRBV9,15,TRBD2,TRBJ2-1,TGTGCCAGCAGCGTAAGCAGCGGGAGTTATAATGAGCAGTTCTTC,CASSVSSGSYNEQFF
TRBV2,14,.,TRBJ1-1,TGTGCCAGCAGGCAACAGAGAATGAACACTGAAGCTTTCTTT,CASRQQRMNTEAFF
TRBV4-1,15,TRBD2,TRBJ2-7,TGCGCCAGCAGCCAAGGGGAGGGAGGCTCCTACGAGCAGTACTTC,CASSQGEGGSYEQYF
TRBV9,16,.,TRBJ2-7,TGTGCCAGCAGCGTACAGCCGGCCAACAGGGTACGGGAGCAGTACTTC,CASSVQPANRVREQYF
TRBV10-1,12,.,TRBJ1-1,TGCGCCAGCGGCGGGGGGGCCACTGAAGCTTTCTTT,CASGGGATEAFF
TRBV9,14,.,TRBJ2-3,TGTGCCAGCAGCGTAGGGCTCATTCCCGATACGCAGTATTTT,CASSVGLIPDTQYF
TRBV5-1,16,TRBD2,TRBJ2-2,TGCGCCAGCAGCCCACCGACGAGCGGGAGTGTCGGGGAGCTGTTTTTT,CASSPPTSGSVGELFF
TRBV9,17,TRBD1,TRBJ2-2,TGTGCCAGCAGCGTAGTTTCGGGACAGTCTAACACCGGGGAGCTGTTTTTT,CASSVVSGQSNTGELFF
TRBV4-3,14,.,TRBJ1-2,TGCGCCAGCAGCCAAGATGGGGGCCCCTATGGCTACACCTTC,CASSQDGGPYGYTF
TRBV6-6,16,TRBD2,TRBJ2-7,TGTGCCAGCAGGCCCCCAACTAGCGGGGCTACCTACGAGCAGTACTTC,CASRPPTSGATYEQYF
TRBV6-5,13,TRBD1,TRBJ1-1,TGTGCCAGCAGACGACAGGGGAACACTGAAGCTTTCTTT,CASRRQGNTEAFF
TRBV28,13,TRBD1,TRBJ2-7,TGTGCCAGCAGAACCCCGGGACAGGACGAGCAGTACTTC,CASRTPGQDEQYF
TRBV6-6,12,.,TRBJ2-2,TGTGCCAGCAGTTACCGGCCAGGGTGGCTGTTTTTT,CASSYRPGWLFF
TRBV7-9,18,TRBD2,TRBJ2-3,TGTGCCAGCAGCTATCCCTATTCGGGACTAGAAGGTGCGGATACGCAGTATTTT,CASSYPYSGLEGADTQYF
TRBV30,15,.,TRBJ1-1,TGTGCCTGGAGTGTTGGTACAGGGATGAACACTGAAGCTTTCTTT,CAWSVGTGMNTEAFF
TRBV7-8,13,.,TRBJ1-4,TGTGCCAGCAGCCCCCGACAGGTTGAAAAACTGTTTTTT,CASSPRQVEKLFF
TRBV28,14,.,TRBJ1-5,TGTGCCAGCTTGGGTCAGGGGAACAATCAGCCCCAGCATTTT,CASLGQGNNQPQHF
TRBV5-1,17,TRBD1,TRBJ2-1,TGCGCCAGCAGCTTAAGAACAGGGGCCCCCGTTTACAATGAGCAGTTCTTC,CASSLRTGAPVYNEQFF
TRBV19,21,TRBD2,TRBJ2-1,TGTGCCAGTAGCGACCCCTGGACTAGCGGGACACTATTTTTCTCCTACAATGAGCAGTTCTTC,CASSDPWTSGTLFFSYNEQFF
TRBV6-5,15,.,TRBJ1-5,TGTGCCAGCAGTTACTCCCGGGATCTCAATCAGCCCCAGCATTTT,CASSYSRDLNQPQHF
TRBV7-2,15,TRBD1,TRBJ2-1,TGTGCCAGCAGCTCCTACAGGGGTTCCTACAATGAGCAGTTCTTC,CASSSYRGSYNEQFF
TRBV4-3,19,TRBD2,TRBJ2-3,TGCGCCAGCAGCCAAGATCTCCTCGGGCTAGCGGGACGCACAGATACGCAGTATTTT,CASSQDLLGLAGRTDTQYF
TRBV27,14,.,TRBJ1-5,TGTGCCAGCAGGGACTGGAATAGCAATCAGCCCCAGCATTTT,CASRDWNSNQPQHF
TRBV23-1,10,.,TRBJ2-1,TGCGCCAGCAGAGGGGGAGAGCAGTTCTTC,CASRGGEQFF
TRBV2,13,.,TRBJ2-4,TGTGCCAGCAGTCTGTTTGGGGCTCGGGTTCAGTACTTC,CASSLFGARVQYF
TRBV15,17,TRBD1,TRBJ1-2,TGTGCCACCAGCAGAGATAAGGGGGCCCAACTAAACTATGGCTACACCTTC,CATSRDKGAQLNYGYTF
TRBV11-3,18,TRBD2,TRBJ2-1,TGTGCCAGCAGCCCCCCCATAGGAGCGGGAGGGTCCTACAATGAGCAGTTCTTC,CASSPPIGAGGSYNEQFF
TRBV27,14,.,TRBJ2-1,TGTGCCAGCAGTTTAAGAGCCCCACACAATGAGCAGTTCTTC,CASSLRAPHNEQFF
TRBV6-5,14,TRBD1,TRBJ1-5,TGTGCCAGCAGGTCGGGACAGGGCAATCAGCCCCAGCATTTT,CASRSGQGNQPQHF
TRBV28,12,.,TRBJ2-1,TGTGCCAGCCAGGGTAGATACAATGAGCAGTTCTTC,CASQGRYNEQFF
TRBV28,16,TRBD1,TRBJ1-5,TGTGCCAGCAGTTTGTTGGGACAGGGGGCGTGGGGGCCCCAGCATTTT,CASSLLGQGAWGPQHF
TRBV27,15,TRBD1,TRBJ1-2,TGTGCCAGCAACATCCGGACAGGGCCCTCGCATGGCTACACCTTC,CASNIRTGPSHGYTF
TRBV2,14,.,TRBJ1-4,TGTGCCAGCAGGGCAGACAGATCTAATGAAAAACTGTTTTTT,CASRADRSNEKLFF
TRBV30,12,.,TRBJ2-7,TGTGCCTGGAGTCTCTCCGTCTACGAGCAGTACTTC,CAWSLSVYEQYF
TRBV5-3,18,TRBD2,TRBJ2-7,TGTGCCAGAAGCTTGTATCTAGCGGGATGGGGATTGGAGTGCGAGCAGTACTTC,CARSLYLAGWGLECEQYF
TRBV9,15,.,TRBJ2-1,TGTGCCAGCAGCAATATAGCGGTCTCCTACAATGAGCAGTTCTTC,CASSNIAVSYNEQFF
TRBV10-3,13,.,TRBJ1-2,TGTGCCACCCTGGAGGAATCGGCGCGGGGCTACACCTTC,CATLEESARGYTF